This entry is about one TCR beta chain. Its specificity is unknown. This specimen comes from a study of T cell responses to AZD1222 COVID-19 vaccine. Findings of the study overall: Spike-specific TCR depth and breadth grew after two AZD1222 doses. Dominant CD4 TCR responses targeted spike regions 160-218 and 743-854. The donor group comprised mostly white British people and more females; the analysis possibly underestimated clonal diversity. Nearly half of spike-specific TCRs reportedly target unmutated variant regions.

The table came from immunoSEQ multiplex PCR; TCRdb's copy has only in-frame clones and leaves some out. This sample carries 90,000 or so clones, approximately 88% of them seen once, and the ten largest clones take 2% to 2.5%. V trimming: 5 bases; J trimming: 6 bases; junction bases outside the gene matches: 5. CDR1 is MNHEY, CDR2 SMNVEV, per germline (reference sequence). CDR3 size: 13 residues. The material sequenced was peripheral blood, taken on day 0 of AZD1222 vaccination. V and J are TRBV27 and TRBJ2-7, with 9 bases aligning to TRBD1. The source of this sequence is an adult in good health. The CDR3 DNA reads as TGTGCCAGCAGTCCTAGACAGGGGGGCGAGCAGTACTTC. Its protein product is CASSPRQGGEQYF.